Sequencing of this T cell receptor (beta chain) was carried out in a study of blood T cell repertoires in COVID-19. Study at large: Specimens from acute and convalescent COVID-19 originated in the United States, Italy and Spain. Nucleic acid was either cDNA or gDNA, and it came from T cells, B-cell-depleted T cells, or PBMCs.

CDR1 and CDR2 from the germline V gene are MDHEN and SYDVKM. CDR3 length: 13 amino acids. V dropped 6 bases and J dropped 4; count of bases not matched to a gene: 5. In the original workflow: Nucleated cell counts were estimated from reference gene primer amplification. The assay was immunoSEQ multiplex PCR, and TCRdb's table has in-frame clones only and misses some. That table gives V, J and clone size, and the DNA gave D and trimming. Of some 110,000 clones in the sample, around 83% are singletons; the top ten hold approximately 7.9%. Sequenced input: peripheral blood. The sequence was obtained from a man aged 70-80 years with acute or convalescent COVID-19. The rearrangement joins TRBV28 to TRBJ1-2, with 7 nucleotides matching TRBD1. In nucleotides, the CDR3 is TGTGCCAGCAGGCCAGGGGGAGTCTATGGCTACACCTTC. This codes for CASRPGGVYGYTF.